Listed below are T cell receptor beta chains from one sample, sequenced in a study of T cell responses to AZD1222 COVID-19 vaccine. Profiling relied on immunoSEQ multiplex PCR, and the TCRdb table lists in-frame clones only, not all of them. The sample consists of approximately 110,000 clones, roughly 90% of them appearing once. Sequencing was performed on peripheral blood, taken on day 0 of AZD1222 vaccination. Every receptor here comes from an adult in good health. Both conserved end residues are part of each CDR3. D genes are given only for firm matches.

.	TRBV12-5	TRBJ2-1	CASGVGDEQFF
.	TRBV3-1/TRBV3-2	TRBJ1-2	CASSQDLVQAGYTF
.	TRBV7-9	TRBJ2-1	CASSSTEIPPYNEQFF
.	TRBV7-8	TRBJ1-1	CASSFTWIENTEAFF
TRBD1	TRBV5-1	TRBJ1-5	CASSLQGAGQPQHF
.	TRBV5-6	TRBJ1-5	CASSLRFSNQPQHF
.	TRBV7-9	TRBJ2-7	CASSLSVYEQYF
.	TRBV5-6	TRBJ2-1	CASSLSVGVGSYNEQFF
.	TRBV28	TRBJ2-7	CASSFGKGLSSYEQYF
.	TRBV11-2	TRBJ2-2	CASSLTHTGELFF
.	TRBV7-2	TRBJ1-2	CASSLDTAGYGYTF
TRBD1	TRBV6-5	TRBJ1-4	CASRGAGQGQEKLFF
.	TRBV6-5	TRBJ1-2	CASSYSAVFSNGYTF
.	TRBV7-2	TRBJ1-5	CASSPGGGVGQPQHF
TRBD1	TRBV29-1	TRBJ2-5	CSVAITRGRETQYF
.	TRBV5-1	TRBJ1-1	CASSLGSNTEAFF
.	TRBV6-5	TRBJ2-3	CASGASVDSFDTQYF
.	TRBV2	TRBJ1-5	CASSLDRSNQPQHF
TRBD1	TRBV28	TRBJ1-3	CAITASGTGFLSGNTIYF
.	TRBV19	TRBJ1-6	CASNRDYNSPLHF
.	TRBV5-1	TRBJ2-3	CASSLYGIVTDTQYF
.	TRBV5-1	TRBJ1-1	CASSLVGQNTEAFF
TRBD1	TRBV5-1	TRBJ1-1	CASSSRTGAEAFF
TRBD1	TRBV27	TRBJ2-3	CASSFTTGLSTDTQYF
TRBD1	TRBV7-8	TRBJ2-7	CASSLAAGGGEQYF
.	TRBV12-3/TRBV12-4	TRBJ1-1	CASTPPDISEAFF
TRBD2	TRBV7-3	TRBJ2-7	CASSTAAGFSYEQYF
TRBD1	TRBV6-5	TRBJ2-7	CASRRGQGTYEQYF
.	TRBV19	TRBJ1-1	CASAATNTEAFF
TRBD2	TRBV18	TRBJ2-7	CASSPGGGIYEQYF
.	TRBV20-1	TRBJ2-5	CSASRQVQETQYF
TRBD1	TRBV19	TRBJ2-1	CASSLLTGESEQFF
TRBD1	TRBV28	TRBJ1-6	CASSFQGATSSYNSPLHF
TRBD1	TRBV29-1	TRBJ2-1	CSAISGTGSAGDEQFF
.	TRBV12-5	TRBJ2-2	CASGLGVTGELFF
.	TRBV5-1	TRBJ2-5	CASSLAVGSQETQYF
.	TRBV12-3/TRBV12-4	TRBJ2-1	CASRRQEYNEQFF
TRBD2	TRBV11-2	TRBJ2-1	CASSSGLAGHSYNEQFF
TRBD1	TRBV19	TRBJ1-2	CASSMRSGQGFYGYTF
.	TRBV7-2	TRBJ2-1	CASSTGSTITKYNEQFF
.	TRBV6-5	TRBJ2-2	CASTKPNTGELFF
TRBD1	TRBV19	TRBJ2-2	CASSIRGRGRSGELFF
TRBD2	TRBV10-3	TRBJ2-1	CAISESGGDYNEQFF
TRBD1	TRBV5-1	TRBJ2-2	CASSARTGGTGELFF
TRBD1	TRBV10-3	TRBJ1-4	CAIGQGANEKLFF
TRBD1	TRBV19	TRBJ2-1	CASSIRGQGEQFF
.	TRBV27	TRBJ2-2	CASSLDLRRAGELFF
TRBD1	TRBV4-2	TRBJ1-2	CASSQDKGTGYGYTF
.	TRBV28	TRBJ2-1	CATSPPTVSYNEQFF
.	TRBV9	TRBJ1-1	CASSVGSGGLTEAFF